A selection of T cell receptor beta chains follows, all from one sample in a study of T-cell reconstitution after alpha-beta-depleted transplantation in children. TCRdb itself ran the PCR reads through MiXCR, one entry per CDR3 protein. This sample yields some 200,000 distinct CDR3 sequences, of which around 7.7% are seen a single time; roughly 36% belongs to the top ten. The sample here was PBMCs, mostly from graft donor cells, taken 360 days after TCRalphabeta/CD19-depleted stem cell transplant. Receptors were obtained from a male patient aged 2 to 10 who had a stem cell transplant for acute myeloid leukemia, so the T cells may come from the graft donor. CDR3s include the opening cysteine and the closing phenylalanine or tryptophan. A D gene is named only where the DNA matches it firmly. Expanded clones get a size class; other rows say once, few or many, or leave the size out.

j_call d_call clone_size v_call cdr3_aa cdr3_nt
TRBJ1-3 - few TRBV11-3 CASSLVTRYSGNTIYF TGTGCCAGCAGCTTAGTCACGAGGTACTCTGGAAACACCATATATTTT
TRBJ2-5 - few TRBV12-3/TRBV12-4 CASSFGQNQETQYF TGTGCCAGCAGTTTTGGACAGAACCAAGAGACCCAGTACTTC
TRBJ1-5 TRBD1 few TRBV10-3 CAISESGQGLISNQPQHF TGTGCCATCAGTGAGTCGGGACAGGGCCTTATTAGCAATCAGCCCCAGCATTTT
TRBJ2-7 TRBD2 few TRBV6-1 CASSVSGSHEQYF TGTGCCAGCAGTGTTAGCGGGAGCCACGAGCAGTACTTC
TRBJ2-3 TRBD1 few TRBV12-3/TRBV12-4 CASSLRQGSTDTQYF TGTGCCAGCAGTCTCAGACAGGGGAGCACAGATACGCAGTATTTT
TRBJ2-5 - few TRBV7-2 CASSLARPSQETQYF TGTGCCAGCAGCTTAGCGCGACCCTCCCAAGAGACCCAGTACTTC
TRBJ2-1 TRBD1 - TRBV5-1 CASSYTGGSYNEQFF TGCGCCAGCAGTTATACAGGGGGCTCCTACAATGAGCAGTTCTTC
TRBJ1-1 - few TRBV20-1 CSARPRGRGYTEAFF TGCAGTGCTAGGCCCCGGGGGAGGGGGTACACTGAAGCTTTCTTT
TRBJ2-1 - few TRBV2 CASEPREWSGNEQFF TGTGCCAGCGAACCCAGGGAATGGAGCGGTAATGAGCAGTTCTTC
TRBJ2-5 TRBD2 many TRBV6-2/TRBV6-3 CASRGTSRETQYF TGTGCCAGCAGGGGGACTAGCCGAGAGACCCAGTACTTC
TRBJ2-7 TRBD1 few TRBV5-1 CASSNLFGTVHEQYF TGCGCCAGCAGCAATTTATTCGGGACAGTCCACGAGCAGTACTTC
TRBJ2-5 - few TRBV5-1 CASSLGSTSMDRAQETQYF TGCGCCAGCAGCTTGGGATCGACTAGTATGGATAGGGCCCAAGAGACCCAGTACTTC
TRBJ1-1 TRBD1 many TRBV12-3/TRBV12-4 CASSLSHWGQGGEGTEAFF TGTGCCAGCAGTTTGTCCCATTGGGGACAGGGAGGCGAGGGCACTGAAGCTTTCTTT
TRBJ1-1 TRBD1 few TRBV5-1 CASSFLGDRGEAFF TGCGCCAGCAGCTTTCTTGGGGACAGGGGTGAAGCTTTCTTT
TRBJ2-3 TRBD2 few TRBV13 CASSLMTGGPDTQYF TGTGCCAGCAGCTTAATGACGGGAGGCCCAGATACGCAGTATTTT
TRBJ2-1 TRBD2 - TRBV7-2 CASSLEAAGGGNEQFF TGTGCCAGCAGCTTAGAAGCGGCGGGAGGGGGCAATGAGCAGTTCTTC
TRBJ2-1 - few TRBV29-1 CSALGQPNEQFF TGCAGCGCCCTAGGACAGCCCAATGAGCAGTTCTTC
TRBJ2-1 - - TRBV20-1 CSARDGGGPYNEQFF TGCAGTGCTAGAGATGGAGGGGGGCCTTACAATGAGCAGTTCTTC
TRBJ2-1 TRBD2 few TRBV5-1 CASSWTSSITNEQFF TGCGCCAGCAGTTGGACTAGCTCGATTACGAATGAGCAGTTCTTC
TRBJ2-1 TRBD2 many TRBV5-1 CASSSLAGDRNEQFF TGCGCCAGCAGCTCCCTAGCGGGAGATCGTAATGAGCAGTTCTTC
TRBJ2-5 TRBD2 few TRBV7-6 CASSLEASGYQETQYF TGTGCCAGCAGCTTAGAGGCTAGCGGTTACCAAGAGACCCAGTACTTC
TRBJ1-1 - few TRBV5-1 CASSSWGGARRTEAFF TGCGCCAGCAGCTCGTGGGGGGGCGCGAGGAGAACTGAAGCTTTCTTT
TRBJ1-2 - many TRBV5-1 CASSLRPGGALGYGYTF TGCGCCAGCAGCTTAAGACCCGGGGGGGCGCTTGGATATGGCTACACCTTC
TRBJ2-1 - many TRBV4-1 CASSQEWLANEQFF TGCGCCAGCAGCCAAGAATGGCTGGCCAATGAGCAGTTCTTC
TRBJ2-3 TRBD2 many TRBV20-1 CSARGSSGRTDTQYF TGCAGTGCTAGAGGGTCCAGCGGGAGGACAGATACGCAGTATTTT
TRBJ1-2 - many TRBV7-2 CASSLPGGHGYTF TGTGCCAGCAGCCTACCGGGAGGCCATGGCTACACCTTC
TRBJ2-7 - few TRBV4-1 CASSQGRVGSYEQYF TGCGCCAGCAGCCAGGGCAGGGTCGGCTCCTACGAGCAGTACTTC
TRBJ2-1 TRBD2 few TRBV25-1 CASSEGGMGYNEQFF TGTGCCAGCAGTGAGGGGGGGATGGGCTACAATGAGCAGTTCTTC
TRBJ2-1 TRBD2 - TRBV10-1 CASSETSGGAGNEQFF TGCGCCAGCAGTGAGACTAGCGGGGGGGCTGGCAATGAGCAGTTCTTC
TRBJ1-1 - many TRBV12-5 CASGGIGQAFF TGTGCTAGTGGGGGCATAGGGCAAGCTTTCTTT
TRBJ1-2 - - TRBV11-1 CASSNIPGFGYTF TGTGCCAGCAGCAACATCCCAGGGTTTGGCTACACCTTC
TRBJ2-5 TRBD1 many TRBV5-6 CASSLFGTGIETQYF TGTGCCAGCAGCTTGTTCGGGACAGGGATCGAGACCCAGTACTTC
TRBJ2-7 - few TRBV4-2 CASSQGRQLYEQYF TGTGCCAGCAGCCAAGGTCGGCAGCTCTACGAGCAGTACTTC
TRBJ2-1 - - TRBV20-1 CSATHRGNEQFF TGCAGTGCTACGCATAGAGGCAATGAGCAGTTCTTC
TRBJ2-1 TRBD2 - TRBV19 CASSIGPAGAYNEQFF TGTGCCAGTAGTATAGGGCCGGCGGGAGCCTACAATGAGCAGTTCTTC
TRBJ1-4 TRBD1 - TRBV4-1 CASSQRPGTDLNEKLFF TGCGCCAGCAGCCAAAGACCCGGGACAGACCTCAATGAAAAACTGTTTTTT
TRBJ2-7 - - TRBV12-3/TRBV12-4 CASSTDYHEQYF TGTGCCAGCAGTACGGACTACCACGAGCAGTACTTC
TRBJ2-1 TRBD2 - TRBV20-1 CSARARLAGGEWIWSYNEQFF TGCAGTGCTAGAGCGCGACTAGCGGGAGGGGAGTGGATATGGTCCTACAATGAGCAGTTCTTC
TRBJ2-7 - - TRBV2 CASTMSGNEQYF TGTGCCAGCACCATGAGTGGGAACGAGCAGTACTTC
TRBJ2-3 TRBD1 many TRBV2 CASRPTGLTDTQYF TGTGCCAGCAGGCCGACAGGGCTCACAGATACGCAGTATTTT
TRBJ2-7 TRBD1 few TRBV12-3/TRBV12-4 CASSIGTGGSYEQYF TGTGCCAGCAGTATAGGGACAGGGGGCTCCTACGAGCAGTACTTC
TRBJ1-1 TRBD1 many TRBV20-1 CSAPGQGMNTEAFF TGCAGTGCCCCGGGACAGGGGATGAACACTGAAGCTTTCTTT
TRBJ1-1 - many TRBV12-3/TRBV12-4 CASSHAGLQNTEAFF TGTGCCAGCAGTCATGCGGGCTTACAGAACACTGAAGCTTTCTTT
TRBJ1-2 - few TRBV20-1 CSASRQVVYGYTF TGCAGTGCTAGTCGACAGGTCGTCTATGGCTACACCTTC
TRBJ1-5 - many TRBV12-3/TRBV12-4 CASSWQPRKPQHF TGTGCCAGCAGTTGGCAGCCTCGGAAGCCCCAGCATTTT
TRBJ2-3 - many TRBV7-3 CASSLHGRAPDTQYF TGTGCCAGCAGCTTACATGGTAGAGCCCCTGATACGCAGTATTTT
TRBJ2-7 TRBD1 few TRBV6-1 CASKRVQGAEWEQYF TGTGCCAGCAAAAGGGTACAGGGGGCCGAGTGGGAGCAGTACTTC